Following are 2 T cell receptor beta chains from one sample sequenced in a study of cytomegalovirus exposure and HLA in healthy donors. The PCR was carried out with 60 Vbeta primers and 13 Jbeta primers. Measured with immunoSEQ multiplex PCR; TCRdb has only the in-frame clones, and not every one. The table lists tens of thousands of clones. Sequenced: PBMCs. The origin of the receptors is a man aged 50-60 years in good health and CMV-seropositive.

The chain is built from TRBV7-9 and TRBJ2-5; D gene unclear. CDR3 length equals 13 residues. Germline-derived CDR1 and CDR2 are SEHNR and FQNEAQ (reference sequence). Trimming shortened V by 3 bases and J by 1 base, and 6 bases separated the two germline ends. CDR3: CASSLVSQETQYF. The CDR3 DNA reads as TGTGCCAGCAGCTTGGTTAGCCAAGAGACCCAGTACTTC.

This chain joins TRBV11-3 and TRBJ1-1, with D possibly being TRBD1 (6 bases). The length of the CDR3 is 15 residues. V was cut by 1 base and J by 6 bases, with 15 bases left in between. In germline, CDR1 is SGHNT, CDR2 YENEEA. CDR3 sequence reads: CASSLGYGQYPEAFF. CDR3 coding DNA: TGTGCCAGCAGCTTAGGATATGGACAGTACCCTGAAGCTTTCTTT.